Listed below are T cell receptor beta chains from one sample, sequenced in a study of neurological immune-mediated disorders. TCRdb itself ran the 5' RACE reads through MiXCR, one entry per CDR3 protein. The sample has 50,000 to 60,000 distinct CDR3 sequences, 16% seen once. Sequencing was carried out using PBMCs. These receptors originate from a man between 60 and 75 years old in good health. CDR3s leave out the opening cysteine and the closing phenylalanine or tryptophan. Each record gives: D gene, J gene, V gene, CDR3 protein. The D gene is left open where the match is weak.

>TRBD1|TRBJ1-1|TRBV6-4
ASANLEGGQAF
>TRBD1|TRBJ1-1|TRBV28
ASSLDPGTANTEAF
>.|TRBJ2-6|TRBV6-5
ASSTLGANVLT
>.|TRBJ1-6|TRBV7-2
ASSTYPGSSSPLH
>.|TRBJ2-4|TRBV7-9
ASSLSSLAKNIQY
>.|TRBJ2-3|TRBV20-1
SASAVSDTQY
>.|TRBJ2-7|TRBV7-6
ASSLLGAGEQY
>TRBD1|TRBJ2-5|TRBV29-1
SGGQGTETQY
>.|TRBJ1-1|TRBV5-5
ASSFMNTEAF
>.|TRBJ1-3|TRBV10-2
ASSDHQGFSGNTIY
>.|TRBJ2-5|TRBV7-2
ASSSDGTQQETQY
>TRBD1|TRBJ2-7|TRBV9
ASSAEGQGQY
>.|TRBJ1-1|TRBV3-1
ASSHSGGEEAF
>TRBD2|TRBJ2-1|TRBV7-2
ASRSGTSGYNEQF
>.|TRBJ2-5|TRBV29-1
SVGPGVGETQY
>TRBD1|TRBJ1-2|TRBV29-1
SVGQGLGGYT
>TRBD1|TRBJ1-1|TRBV7-3
ASSPQGFFGTVNTEAF
>.|TRBJ2-7|TRBV9
ASSPGAPYEQY
>.|TRBJ2-2|TRBV12-3/TRBV12-4
ASSLIPTGDLF
>TRBD2|TRBJ2-2|TRBV5-1
ASSFSGRADTGELF
>.|TRBJ1-1|TRBV12-3/TRBV12-4
ASSFQGRNTEAF
>.|TRBJ2-3|TRBV28
ASSLRLSPDTQY
>.|TRBJ2-7|TRBV7-2
ASSVVPEWDEQY
>.|TRBJ2-1|TRBV3-1
AYGQGLAGVANEQF
>.|TRBJ2-3|TRBV29-1
SVEGDTGTDTQY
>.|TRBJ2-5|TRBV5-1
ASSVGAETQY
>.|TRBJ2-7|TRBV5-1
ASHKSGTTPYEQY
>.|TRBJ2-1|TRBV7-2
ASSSMGGIEQF
>TRBD2|TRBJ2-1|TRBV5-1
ASSLAATSGASEQF
>TRBD1|TRBJ2-1|TRBV5-1
ASSSLQGARNEQF
>.|TRBJ2-7|TRBV9
ASSATETLGGEQY
>TRBD1|TRBJ1-1|TRBV29-1
SVELTGTGVWVEAF
>.|TRBJ2-3|TRBV5-1
ASSQTGGAGTDTQY
>.|TRBJ1-3|TRBV19
ATAKGLSGNTIY
>.|TRBJ2-3|TRBV20-1
SASPRVLGTDTQY
>.|TRBJ2-4|TRBV7-9
ASSLDITPNQNIQY
>.|TRBJ2-5|TRBV10-3
AISVRDQETQY